This T cell receptor beta chain stems from a study of T cell repertoires and HLA-DP antigens. Study-level background: Alloantigens: one with one groove difference and one with about nine differences versus self. Sorted CD137+CD4+ samples averaged roughly 210 ng DNA; pre-culture CD4+ samples, roughly 1,200 ng.

Germline V gene sequence: CDR1 SEHNR, CDR2 FQNEAQ (reference sequence). The junction had 4 bases not matched to a gene; V was cut back by 5 bases and J by 7 bases. CDR3 size: 13 residues. Findings of the study overall: Clones undetected before culture averaged roughly 39% against one allele and around 53% against the other.

A note on this clone: Its matching antigen is unknown.

Untouched CD4+ T cells were bead-isolated at approximately 98% purity. TCRdb's copy holds only in-frame clones and misses some; the assay was immunoSEQ multiplex PCR. The table shows about 73,000 clones, with around 77% occurring only once. Sequenced sample: CD4+ T cells from PBMCs. The chain carries TRBV7-9 and TRBJ1-2, with 10 bases identical to TRBD1. The clonotype comes from a man aged 55 to 69 in good health and CMV-seronegative. CDR3 in DNA: TGTGCCAGCAGCGTGACAGGGGGCAGTGGCTACACCTTC. Protein sequence: CASSVTGGSGYTF.